What follows describes a single T cell receptor beta chain. Its antigen is not identified. The data derive from a study of cytomegalovirus exposure and HLA in healthy donors. Whole-study findings and limits: The study labeled 164 TCR beta chains cytomegalovirus-associated.

V was pared by 1 base and J by 6 bases, with 14 bases between. CDR1 and CDR2 (germline): MGHRA, YSYEKL. The CDR3 has 15 residues. PCR employed 60 Vbeta and 13 Jbeta primers. Sequencing used immunoSEQ multiplex PCR; TCRdb keeps in-frame clones, though not all of them. The table shows 200,000 to 250,000 clones, with about 75% occurring only once. This TCR was sampled from a woman aged 25-40 years in good health and CMV-seronegative. Sequencing input: PBMCs. The chain links TRBV4-1 to TRBJ2-3; possible D gene TRBD2, 5 bases. CDR3 DNA: TGCGCCAGCAGCCAAGTAGGTCTAGCAGCGGATACGCAGTATTTT. The encoded protein is CASSQVGLAADTQYF.